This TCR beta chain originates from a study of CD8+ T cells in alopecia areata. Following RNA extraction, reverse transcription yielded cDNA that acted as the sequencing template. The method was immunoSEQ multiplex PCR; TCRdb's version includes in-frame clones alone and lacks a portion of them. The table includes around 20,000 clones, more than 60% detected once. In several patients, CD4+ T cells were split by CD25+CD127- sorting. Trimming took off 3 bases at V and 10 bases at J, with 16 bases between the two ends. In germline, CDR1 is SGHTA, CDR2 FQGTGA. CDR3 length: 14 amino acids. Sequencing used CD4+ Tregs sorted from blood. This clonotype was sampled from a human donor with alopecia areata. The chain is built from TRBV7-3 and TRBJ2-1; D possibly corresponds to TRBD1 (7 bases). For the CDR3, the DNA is TGTGCCAGCAGCTTTAGCCCCAGGGGGGACGAGCAGTTCTTC. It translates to CASSFSPRGDEQFF.